The source of this TCR beta chain is a study of cytomegalovirus exposure and HLA in healthy donors. Overall study: Unique TCR beta sequences numbering approximately 100 million came from about 179 million T cells in an earlier analysis. Study-level findings and limits: Associated with cytomegalovirus, according to the listing, were around 160 TCR beta chains. TCR association rates varied by HLA locus in a later analysis, with DRB1 highest and HLA-C lowest.

Both 60 Vbeta primers and 13 Jbeta primers went into the PCR. TCRdb's table, derived via immunoSEQ multiplex PCR, lists solely in-frame clones and lacks some. The sample has about 200,000 clones; roughly 12% are singletons. As for this clone: Its target is not known.

Germline V gives CDR1 SGHRS, CDR2 YFSETQ. Trimming took off 0 bases at V and 5 bases at J, with 15 bases between the two ends. The CDR3 loop spans 16 amino acids. V gene TRBV5-1 combines with J gene TRBJ2-1, with a possible D match to TRBD2 (7 bases). The sample comprised PBMCs. The origin of this receptor is a man aged 50-60 years in good health and CMV-seropositive. The CDR3 spells CASSLAKGGVNNEQFF. CDR3 DNA sequence: TGCGCCAGCAGCTTGGCCAAGGGGGGGGTTAACAATGAGCAGTTCTTC.